The present TCR beta chain was sequenced within a study of T cell responses to AZD1222 COVID-19 vaccine. The CDR3 loop spans 15 amino acids. V lost 0 bases, J lost 4 bases, and 3 bases stayed unmatched. Germline assignment: CDR1 SGDLS and CDR2 YYNGEE. Overall study results and limits: Most donors were white British, females outnumbered males, and clonal diversity was possibly underestimated.

With regard to this clone: The antigen is unknown.

Data came from immunoSEQ multiplex PCR; TCRdb stores just in-frame clones and leaves some out. Here the sample spans 120,000 or so clones, approximately 90% being singletons. This clonotype originated in an adult who received the AZD1222 COVID-19 vaccine. J is TRBJ1-4 and V is TRBV9, with TRBD1 identical over 7 bases. Sequencing was performed on peripheral blood, taken 28 days after the second AZD1222 dose. CDR3 residues: CASSVEGQLNEKLFF. The CDR3 DNA reads TGTGCCAGCAGCGTAGAGGGACAGCTTAATGAAAAACTGTTTTTT. The variable domain in full, completed from reference TRBV9 and TRBJ1-4, reads DSGVTQTPKHLITATGQRVTLRCSPRSGDLSVYWYQQSLDQGLQFLIQYYNGEERAKGNILERFSAQQFPDLHSELNLSSLELGDSALYFCASSVEGQLNEKLFFGSGTQLSVL.